The 28 T cell receptor beta chains below come from one sample, sequenced in a study of Ad26.COV2.S vaccination and SARS-CoV-2 variants. Stated treatment: roughly 18 received Ad26.COV2.S at low or high dose, single or two shots; about 5 received placebo; per-sample allocation not given. Samples analyzed were those drawn on day 63 after the first vaccine or placebo injection. Assay used: immunoSEQ multiplex PCR; TCRdb lists only in-frame clones, some missing. The sample holds roughly 500,000 clones, roughly nine tenths seen once. The specimen was peripheral blood, collected in a trial of Ad26.COV2.S vaccine versus placebo. The receptor source for this set is a person aged 18-60 years who received the Ad26.COV2.S COVID-19 vaccine or a placebo.

This chain links TRBV6-5 with TRBJ2-3; D not certain. This CDR3 spans 13 amino acids. V dropped 7 bases and J dropped 1 base, with 9 bases sitting between them. Germline assignment: CDR1 MNHEY and CDR2 SVGAGI. The CDR3, as DNA: TGTGCCAGCAACATGGTGGGCACAGATACGCAGTATTTT. It specifies CASNMVGTDTQYF.

This sequence joins TRBV11-3 and TRBJ2-2; 14 positions match TRBD2. In germline, CDR1 is SGHNT, CDR2 YENEEA. The CDR3 totals 15 residues. After removal of 6 bases from V and 5 bases from J, the junction contained 2 bases not matched to a gene. CDR3: CASRRLAGGTGELFF. CDR3 coding DNA: TGTGCCAGCAGGAGACTAGCGGGAGGGACCGGGGAGCTGTTTTTT.

This sequence joins TRBV5-1 and TRBJ2-5; TRBD1 is a possible D gene (5 bases). Germline lookup yields CDR1 SGHRS and CDR2 YFSETQ. V lost 4 bases, J lost 1 base, and 11 bases lay in between. CDR3 length: 14 amino acids. DNA for the CDR3: TGCGCCAGCAGCGGCGGACAAACCCAAGAGACCCAGTACTTC. Translation gives CASSGGQTQETQYF.

This clone was recorded once. This chain joins TRBV1 and TRBJ2-7; the D call in the table, TRBD2, was not verified against the DNA. TRBV1 is a known pseudogene. The CDR3 extends over 15 amino acids. The CDR3 loop is CTSSQDLGTSGEQYF. DNA for the CDR3: TGCACCAGCAGCCAAGATCTCGGGACTAGCGGGGAGCAGTACTTC.

The chain links TRBV24-1 to TRBJ2-3, with TRBD1 identical over 8 bases. The trim removed 6 bases at V and 5 bases at J, leaving 12 bases unmatched. Germline V gene data show CDR1 as KGHDR and CDR2 as SFDVKD. CDR3 length: 16 amino acids. CDR3 protein: CATSSPTGAVQDTQYF. The CDR3, as DNA: TGTGCCACCAGTTCCCCGACAGGGGCCGTCCAAGATACGCAGTATTTT.

The chain uses TRBV9 and TRBJ1-2, with 7 nucleotides matching TRBD1. The CDR3 totals 14 residues. V lost 4 bases and J lost 5; bases outside the gene matches: 8. CDR1 SGDLS and CDR2 YYNGEE come from the germline V gene. The CDR3 spells CASSPDQGGYGYTF. CDR3 in DNA: TGTGCCAGCAGCCCCGACCAGGGGGGATATGGCTACACCTTC.

The rearrangement joins TRBV4-3 to TRBJ1-2; D gene unclear. The V gene lost 0 bases and the J gene lost 4 bases, with 15 bases spanning the gap. From germline, CDR1 is LGHNA and CDR2 YSLEER. This CDR3 contains 16 residues. Here the CDR3 DNA reads TGCGCCAGCAGCCAAGATTCGTTGGGCGCCGGCTATGGCTACACCTTC. Translation: CASSQDSLGAGYGYTF.

This clone was counted a few times. This chain uses TRBV18 with TRBJ2-2, with D perhaps assigned TRBD1 or TRBD2 (5 bases each). V was cut by 3 bases and J by 1 base, with 9 bases left in between. Germline CDR1 and CDR2: KGHSH and LQKENI. This CDR3 comprises 15 residues. The CDR3 nucleotides are TGTGCCAGCTCACCGGGACCGCTGAACACCGGGGAGCTGTTTTTT. It yields the protein CASSPGPLNTGELFF.

The rearrangement links TRBV10-2 to TRBJ1-5; D remains ambiguous. V was shortened by 7 bases and J by 2 bases, with 9 bases between the two germline ends. This CDR3 is 13 amino acids long. Germline V gene lookup returns CDR1 WSHSY and CDR2 SAAADI. In DNA form, the CDR3 reads TGCGCCAGCACGACGTCCCGCAATCAGCCCCAGCATTTT. Protein sequence: CASTTSRNQPQHF.

V is TRBV4-1 and J is TRBJ1-6, with D maybe TRBD1 (6 bases). Germline V gene data show CDR1 as MGHRA and CDR2 as YSYEKL. V gave up 4 bases and J gave up 0 bases, with 16 bases separating them. This CDR3 is 18 amino acids long. In nucleotides, the CDR3 is TGCGCCAGCAGCCTGTGGACAGCGACGAGCTCCTATAATTCACCCCTCCACTTT. It specifies CASSLWTATSSYNSPLHF.

CDR3 region: CASTPPGSYNEQFF. As DNA, the CDR3 is TGTGCCAGCACCCCACCCGGGTCCTACAATGAGCAGTTCTTC. V gene TRBV6-5 combines with J gene TRBJ2-1; no clear D gene. Per germline, CDR1 MNHEY and CDR2 SVGAGI. Trimming shortened V by 7 bases and J by 1 base, and 11 bases separated the two germline ends. This CDR3 has 14 amino acids.

V usage is TRBV10-3 and J usage is TRBJ2-3, with D unresolved. Trimming removed 2 bases from V and 2 bases from J, with 8 bases in between. There are 14 residues in the CDR3. CDR1 is ENHRY and CDR2 is SYGVKD in the germline V gene. CDR3 nucleotide sequence: TGTGCCATCAGTGAGGCGTGGGACACAGATACGCAGTATTTT. Its translation is CAISEAWDTDTQYF.

This chain joins TRBV6-6 and TRBJ2-5, with D perhaps given as TRBD1 or TRBD2 (5 bases each). This CDR3 comprises 14 residues. Germline CDR1 and CDR2: MNHNY and SVGAGI (reference sequence). V was cut by 8 bases and J by 5 bases, with 18 bases left in between. CDR3 nucleotides: TGTGCCAGCCTGGGGGTAACGCTCTGGGAGACCCAGTACTTC. Translating it yields CASLGVTLWETQYF.

This clone was observed once. J is TRBJ2-7 and V is TRBV7-2; D is ambiguous. V lost 1 base and J 4 bases, leaving 8 bases between the germline ends. This CDR3 is 13 amino acids long. CDR1 and CDR2 (germline): SGHTA, FQGNSA. This CDR3 reads CASSLDPGYEQYF. The CDR3 nucleotides read TGTGCCAGCAGCTTAGACCCAGGTTACGAGCAGTACTTC.

The chain employs TRBV21-1 and TRBJ2-7; the table's D call, TRBD2, was not checked against the DNA. TRBV21-1 is flagged as a pseudogene. This CDR3 has 15 residues. CDR3 in amino acids: CASSKGLAGVIGQYV. CDR3 DNA sequence: TGTGCCAGCAGCAAGGGACTAGCGGGAGTTATCGGGCAGTACGTC.

The rearrangement links TRBV11-1 to TRBJ1-1; no clear D gene. The CDR3 is 14 residues long. The V end lost 1 base, the J end lost 4 bases, and 10 bases lay between the germline ends. Germline CDR1 reads SGHAT; CDR2 reads FQDESV (reference sequence). DNA of the CDR3: TGTGCCAGCAGCTTAGGTAGGCCTGGCACTGAAGCTTTCTTT. It is translated as CASSLGRPGTEAFF. The complete variable domain, with remaining parts taken from reference TRBV11-1 and TRBJ1-1, reads EAEVAQSPRYKITEKSQAVAFWCDPISGHATLYWYRQILGQGPELLVQFQDESVVDDSQLPKDRFSAERLKGVDSTLKIQPAELGDSAMYLCASSLGRPGTEAFFGQGTRLTVV.

A few counts support this clone. This chain links TRBV7-6 with TRBJ1-6; TRBD1 matches at 7 bases. Per germline, CDR1 SGHVS and CDR2 FNYEAQ. Losses at the gene ends were 5 bases for V and 6 bases for J; bases not matched to a gene: 4. This CDR3 comprises 14 residues. This CDR3 reads CASSRGQFNSPLHF. As DNA, the CDR3 is TGTGCCAGCAGCCGGGGACAGTTTAATTCACCCCTCCACTTT. Using reference TRBV7-6 and TRBJ1-6 for the parts outside the CDR3, the full variable domain is GAGVSQSPRYKVTKRGQDVALRCDPISGHVSLYWYRQALGQGPEFLTYFNYEAQQDKSGLPNDRFSAERPEGSISTLTIQRTEQRDSAMYRCASSRGQFNSPLHFGNGTRLTVT.

The chain carries TRBV5-6 and TRBJ2-5, with TRBD1 matching 9 bases. Germline V CDR1 and CDR2: SGHDT, YYEEEE. The CDR3 extends over 14 amino acids. The junction had 12 bases not matched to a gene; V was cut back by 8 bases and J by 7 bases. This CDR3 is CASALRDRAGTQYF. DNA of the CDR3: TGTGCCAGTGCGCTTCGGGACAGGGCTGGGACCCAGTACTTC.

The chain uses TRBV4-1 and TRBJ1-6; D perhaps matches TRBD1 (5 bases). V was pared by 4 bases and J by 3 bases, with 10 bases between. Looked up from germline, CDR1 is MGHRA and CDR2 is YSYEKL. This CDR3 comprises 15 residues. The CDR3 region is CASSLGTVYNSPLHF. The CDR3 DNA reads TGCGCCAGCAGCCTCGGGACGGTCTATAATTCACCCCTCCACTTT.

The genes are TRBV14 and TRBJ1-1, with TRBD1 as a possible D gene (5 bases). Germline assignment: CDR1 SGHDN and CDR2 FVKESK. This CDR3 has 15 amino acids. The V end lost 1 base, the J end lost 1 base, and 10 bases lay between the germline ends. The CDR3 is CASSQVGGGNTEAFF. CDR3 nucleotide sequence: TGTGCCAGCAGCCAAGTCGGTGGGGGGAACACTGAAGCTTTCTTT.

Turning to this clone: This sample also contains other DNA sequences that code for the same CDR3. The CDR3 DNA reads TGCGCCAGCAGCTTAGGGACAGGGGGTCAGCCCCAGCATTTT. Translation: CASSLGTGGQPQHF. The rearrangement joins TRBV5-1 to TRBJ1-5, with 11 bases identical to TRBD1. This CDR3 has 14 amino acids. The ends lost 2 bases at V and 6 bases at J; junction bases unmatched: 1. Looked up from germline, CDR1 is SGHRS and CDR2 is YFSETQ.

This rearrangement joins TRBV5-1 to TRBJ2-5, with 9 bases lining up with TRBD1. J was trimmed by 5 bases and V by 3 bases; bases with no gene match: 2. Per germline, CDR1 SGHRS and CDR2 YFSETQ. The CDR3 extends over 13 amino acids. The DNA for the CDR3 is TGCGCCAGCAGCTGGACAGGGGATGAGACCCAGTACTTC. It specifies CASSWTGDETQYF.

The V gene is TRBV30, the J gene TRBJ2-7; 11 bases fit TRBD1. The V gene's germline CDR1 is GTSNPN and CDR2 SVGIG (reference sequence). V lost 0 bases and J lost 3; bases outside the gene matches: 4. The length of the CDR3 is 15 residues. The CDR3 DNA sequence: TGTGCCTGGAGTGTAAAGGGGACAGGGGGCTACGAGCAGTACTTC. Residues: CAWSVKGTGGYEQYF. The entire variable domain, with the rest obtained from reference TRBV30 and TRBJ2-7, is as follows: SQTIHQWPATLVQPVGSPLSLECTVEGTSNPNLYWYRQAAGRGLQLLFYSVGIGQISSEVPQNLSASRPQDRQFILSSKKLLLSDSGFYLCAWSVKGTGGYEQYFGPGTRLTVT.

The gene calls are TRBV30 and TRBJ2-7, with a tentative D call TRBD1 (5 bases). Germline loops: CDR1 GTSNPN, CDR2 SVGIG (reference sequence). V gave up 8 bases and J gave up 6 bases, with 11 bases separating them. CDR3 length: 10 amino acids. Here the CDR3 DNA reads TGTGCCATGAACAGGTGCGAGCAGTACGTC. Encoded protein: CAMNRCEQYV.

This clone was detected only once. The chain carries TRBV6-5 and TRBJ2-1; D is unresolved. This CDR3 is built from 12 residues. V was trimmed by 6 bases and J by 5 bases, leaving 8 bases between them. Germline loops: CDR1 MNHEY, CDR2 SVGAGI. The CDR3 loop reads CASRTADNEQFF. The CDR3 region has the DNA TGTGCCAGCAGAACGGCCGACAATGAGCAGTTCTTC.

The chain uses TRBV2 and TRBJ1-2; D uncertain. Germline loops: CDR1 SNHLY, CDR2 FYNNEI. The V and J ends lost 3 bases and 5 bases respectively, with 7 bases between them. This CDR3 region has 12 residues. The CDR3 here is CASSDPGYGYTF. The CDR3 coding sequence is TGTGCCAGCAGTGATCCCGGGTATGGCTACACCTTC. Combining the CDR3 with reference TRBV2 and TRBJ1-2 gives the whole variable domain EPEVTQTPSHQVTQMGQEVILRCVPISNHLYFYWYRQILGQKVEFLVSFYNNEISEKSEIFDDQFSVERPDGSNFTLKIRSTKLEDSAMYFCASSDPGYGYTFGSGTRLTVV.

V gene TRBV5-4 combines with J gene TRBJ1-1; 9 bases line up with TRBD1. The CDR3 sequence is 16 residues long. The germline gives CDR1 SGHNT, CDR2 YYREEE (reference sequence). Losses at the gene ends were 3 bases for V and 0 bases for J; bases not matched to a gene: 6. CDR3 loop: CASSSGQGRMNTEAFF. The CDR3 DNA reads as TGTGCCAGCAGCTCGGGACAGGGTAGGATGAACACTGAAGCTTTCTTT.

The chain uses TRBV5-1 and TRBJ2-5; D not certain. CDR1 and CDR2 (germline): SGHRS, YFSETQ. The length of the CDR3 is 13 residues. The V end lost 7 bases, the J end lost 2 bases, and 12 bases lay between the germline ends. The CDR3 coding sequence is TGCGCCAGCCTCCTCGACGGACAAGAGACCCAGTACTTC. Amino acids: CASLLDGQETQYF.